The 15 T cell receptor beta chains listed next were all sequenced from one sample in a study of T cell responses to AZD1222 COVID-19 vaccine. Clones were sequenced by immunoSEQ multiplex PCR, and TCRdb holds only the in-frame ones, with some missing. The data contain nearly 110,000 clones, around 89% of them singletons. Here the sequenced sample was peripheral blood, taken on day 0 of AZD1222 vaccination. Receptor source: an adult in good health.

The V and J genes are TRBV7-9 and TRBJ1-4, with TRBD1 matching over 7 bases. This CDR3 has 14 amino acids. V lost 4 bases and J lost 5; bases outside the gene matches: 4. Germline V gene data show CDR1 as SEHNR and CDR2 as FQNEAQ (reference sequence). CDR3 sequence: CASSSGQLNEKLFF. The CDR3, as DNA: TGTGCCAGCAGCTCGGGACAGTTAAATGAAAAACTGTTTTTT.

V and J are TRBV28 and TRBJ1-2, with 10 nucleotides matching TRBD1. Germline-derived CDR1 and CDR2 are MDHEN and SYDVKM. The CDR3 runs 17 residues. V lost 0 bases and J lost 0; bases outside the gene matches: 4. The CDR3 sequence is CASSLWGTGAPNYGYTF. CDR3 sequence (DNA): TGTGCCAGCAGTTTATGGGGGACAGGGGCGCCTAACTATGGCTACACCTTC.

This chain connects TRBV27 to TRBJ1-5, with 8 bases identical to TRBD1. Germline CDR1 is MNHEY and CDR2 is SMNVEV (reference sequence). The CDR3 contains 13 residues. J lost 4 bases, V lost 6 bases, and 2 bases had no gene match. CDR3 loop: CASRTGENQPQHF. The CDR3 coding sequence is TGTGCCAGCAGGACAGGGGAAAATCAGCCCCAGCATTTT.

The rearrangement uses TRBV18 and TRBJ2-5; 12 bases align to TRBD2. The J segment lost 1 base and the V segment lost 6 bases, leaving 6 bases of the junction unmatched. Germline CDR1 reads KGHSH; CDR2 reads LQKENI. The CDR3 consists of 16 residues. The CDR3 sequence is CASSATSGRIQETQYF. The CDR3 nucleotides are TGTGCCAGCTCCGCGACTAGCGGGAGAATCCAAGAGACCCAGTACTTC. The full variable domain, its missing parts supplied by reference TRBV18 and TRBJ2-5, is NAGVMQNPRHLVRRRGQEARLRCSPMKGHSHVYWYRQLPEEGLKFMVYLQKENIIDESGMPKERFSAEFPKEGPSILRIQQVVRGDSAAYFCASSATSGRIQETQYFGPGTRLLVL.

The CDR3 sequence is CASSMVWGGQPQHF. For the CDR3, the DNA is TGTGCCAGTAGTATGGTCTGGGGCGGACAGCCCCAGCATTTT. The chain employs TRBV19 and TRBJ1-5; perhaps TRBD1 as D (5 bases). The CDR3 spans 14 residues. Germline loops: CDR1 LNHDA, CDR2 SQIVND (reference sequence). Trimming cost V 3 bases and J 7 bases, with 13 bases left between them.

The chain uses TRBV11-2 and TRBJ2-4; 8 bases align to TRBD2. This CDR3 contains 15 residues. With V trimmed by 1 base and J by 5 bases, 4 bases remained unmatched. The germline V gene encodes CDR1 SGHAT and CDR2 FQNNGV. The CDR3 loop is CASSLAGGTQNIQYF. The DNA of the CDR3 is TGTGCCAGCAGCTTAGCGGGAGGGACGCAAAACATTCAGTACTTC.

The chain links TRBV18 to TRBJ2-3; TRBD2 matches 9 bases. Germline CDR1 KGHSH, CDR2 LQKENI. Trimming cost V 6 bases and J 2 bases; bases outside gene matches: 6. The CDR3 has 15 amino acids. CDR3 nucleotide sequence: TGTGCCAGCTCCCTTAGCGGGAGTCACACAGATACGCAGTATTTT. It encodes CASSLSGSHTDTQYF.

J is TRBJ2-1 and V is TRBV5-8; 7 bases are shared with TRBD2. Germline trimming cut 1 base from V and 2 bases from J; bases unmatched to any gene: 6. The CDR3 sequence is 16 residues long. The germline CDR1 and CDR2 sequences are SGHTS and YDEGEE. The CDR3, as DNA: TGTGCCAGCAGCTTGCGCTTGACTAGCCCCTACAATGAGCAGTTCTTC. Amino acid sequence: CASSLRLTSPYNEQFF.

This clone was counted a single time. V is TRBV9 and J is TRBJ1-2; D is possibly TRBD1 (6 bases). CDR1 and CDR2 from the germline V gene are SGDLS and YYNGEE. CDR3 length: 14 residues. V lost 6 bases to trimming and J lost 2 bases, with 14 bases between them. The CDR3 DNA sequence: TGTGCCAGCACCCCGGGACATCAAAACTATGGCTACACCTTC. Protein sequence: CASTPGHQNYGYTF.

The V call is TRBV29-1, the J call TRBJ2-5, with 8 bases aligning to TRBD1. There are 12 residues in the CDR3. Germline-derived CDR1 and CDR2 are SQVTM and ANQGSEA. V was clipped by 6 bases and J by 6 bases; unmatched bases: 6. CDR3 loop: CSVPGGGKTQYF. The DNA for the CDR3 is TGCAGCGTACCAGGGGGCGGGAAGACCCAGTACTTC.

The chain couples TRBV7-3 to TRBJ2-5; TRBD1 agrees at 8 bases. CDR3 length: 13 residues. CDR1 and CDR2 (germline): SGHTA, FQGTGA. After removal of 5 bases from V and 5 bases from J, the junction contained 4 bases not matched to a gene. In DNA, the CDR3 is TGTGCCAGCAGCCCTGACAGGGGCGAGACCCAGTACTTC. It yields the protein CASSPDRGETQYF.

This clone was counted a single time. This chain joins TRBV28 and TRBJ2-1; a weak D match, TRBD1 (6 bases). This CDR3 is 14 amino acids long. The germline gives CDR1 MDHEN, CDR2 SYDVKM. V was clipped by 1 base and J by 6 bases, with 10 bases between them. The CDR3, as DNA: TGTGCCAGCAGTTTATCCCAAGGGGGCAATGAGCAGTTCTTC. Protein product: CASSLSQGGNEQFF.

This chain links TRBV28 with TRBJ1-2; no definite D call. The CDR3 runs to 14 residues. Germline CDR1 reads MDHEN; CDR2 reads SYDVKM. V was pared by 3 bases and J by 8 bases, with 16 bases between. The CDR3 loop is CASSFRLPERGYTF. CDR3 coding DNA: TGTGCCAGCAGTTTCCGACTCCCGGAGCGGGGCTACACCTTC.

The genes are TRBV11-2 and TRBJ2-1, with 8 bases lining up with TRBD2. Germline V gene sequence: CDR1 SGHAT, CDR2 FQNNGV. V shed 0 bases, J shed 3 bases, and the junction held 1 base outside the gene matches. This CDR3 has 15 amino acids. The CDR3 nucleotides are TGTGCCAGCAGCTTAGACCTAGCGGGCTACAATGAGCAGTTCTTC. Translation: CASSLDLAGYNEQFF.

This clone was recorded only once. This chain connects TRBV20-1 to TRBJ2-1; 8 positions agree with TRBD2. This CDR3 comprises 13 residues. V lost 3 bases, J lost 9 bases, and 7 bases stayed unmatched. Germline V gene data show CDR1 as DFQATT and CDR2 as SNEGSKA (reference sequence). The CDR3, as DNA: TGCAGTGCTAGTCAAATGGCGGGAGGTGAGCAGTTCTTC. This translates into CSASQMAGGEQFF.